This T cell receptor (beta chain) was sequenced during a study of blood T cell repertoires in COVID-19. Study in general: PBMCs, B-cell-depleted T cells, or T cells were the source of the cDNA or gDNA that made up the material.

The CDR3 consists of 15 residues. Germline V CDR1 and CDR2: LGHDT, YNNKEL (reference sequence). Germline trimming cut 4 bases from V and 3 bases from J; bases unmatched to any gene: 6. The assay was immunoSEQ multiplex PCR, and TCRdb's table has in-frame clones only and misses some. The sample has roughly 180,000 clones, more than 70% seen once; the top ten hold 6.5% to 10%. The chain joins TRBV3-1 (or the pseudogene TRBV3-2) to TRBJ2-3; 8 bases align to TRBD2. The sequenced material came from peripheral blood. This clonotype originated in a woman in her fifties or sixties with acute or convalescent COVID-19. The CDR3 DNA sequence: TGTGCCAGCAGCCCTCGGGAGGGAGTAACAGATACGCAGTATTTT. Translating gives CASSPREGVTDTQYF.